This TCR beta chain appears in the sequencing data of a study of T cell responses to AZD1222 COVID-19 vaccine (dated by TCRdb to 2020 to 2022). Study-wide context: A total of 230 to 250 trial participants underwent TCR sequencing, of whom about 210 had received two doses of AZD1222 and about 25 had received two doses of the MenACWY control vaccine. Trial participants were enrolled by age into subgroups of 18-55, 56-69 and 70-plus years, and 148, 28 and 57 TCR-sequenced participants, respectively, were included in these subgroups.

As regards this clone: No antigen is known for it. Qualities for individual bases were not recorded, and no much larger clone is one base off.

The time point label corresponds to: about 28 days (+/-7) after the second vaccine dose. Because spike-specific TCR depth and breadth did not differ between the two schedules, AZD1222 recipients who got a second dose at roughly 4 weeks were pooled with those who got a second dose at roughly 12 weeks. Vaccinee samples were obtained from the UK trials COV001 and COV002, which included a single-blind randomized controlled phase 2/3 trial of AZD1222 (ChAdOx1 nCoV-19) in healthy adults. Trial participant PBMC samples were collected at day 0 and day 28 after the second dose for TCRbeta chain sequencing. General conclusions and limits of the study: Participants were mostly white British, with more females than males. The authors suggested clonal diversity may have been underestimated. The vaccine-associated CD4 TCRs covered the entire spike protein, and the dominant responses fell in regions 160-218 and 743-854. Conclusions about previously exposed vaccinees are limited because only six or seven AZD1222 recipients were SARS-CoV-2 seropositive at baseline. Reportedly, almost half of the unique spike-specific TCRs recognized epitopes lying outside the regions that are mutated in the B.1.351 and B.1.1.7 variants. Because no day 14 peak-response samples were available, repertoires were characterized only after the peak T cell response. The 56-69-year group was small, and its depth increase did not reach significance, likely because of low power. A significant rise in spike-specific TCR breadth and depth was observed after two AZD1222 doses relative to day 0 and relative to MenACWY recipients.

The CDR3 regions of human TCRbeta chains were analyzed by immunosequencing. The study's own analysis went as follows. Repertoire TCRs were matched against a reference library of SARS-CoV-2-specific TCRs generated with the MIRA antigen-specificity platform. Breadth meant the fraction of unique TCRs that were SARS-CoV-2-associated, whereas depth meant the fraction of total T cells that were SARS-CoV-2-associated. Using the MIRA data, each spike-specific TCR was mapped to the spike region that the TCR reacts to and placed in a CD4 or CD8 class. Log10-transformed breadth and depth values were compared by one-way ANOVA with Sidak's multiple comparisons tests. In TCRdb, the immuneACCESS table is reduced to in-frame sequences with V and J assigned. These tables do not hold every clone; where another copy was compared, an unresolved V gene accounts for under half, and the others remain unexplained. V and J calls and clone size are given by that table; D and trimming were obtained from the DNA. The sample records some 130,000 clones, roughly nine tenths of which are singletons. In total, the top ten clones hold around 9.5% of the sample.

The CDR3 starts with the cysteine, ends with the phenylalanine, and has 15 residues. The entry retains the CDR3 DNA only, 45 bases that are in frame from base 1. The junction shows trimming of 5 bases on V and 2 bases on J, and the gene matches do not reach 5 bases of it. Sequences SEHNR (CDR1) and FQNEAQ (CDR2) are obtained from the germline V gene (reference sequence). The rearrangement joined TRBV7-9 to TRBJ2-1, and TRBD2 aligns with 8 junction nucleotides. This sequence originates from an adult who received the AZD1222 COVID-19 vaccine. The sample here was peripheral blood, taken 28 days after the second AZD1222 dose. The sequenced DNA is TGTGCCAGCAGCCTGACTAGCGCGACCTACAATGAGCAGTTCTTC. This gives the protein CASSLTSATYNEQFF.